A selection of T cell receptor beta chains follows, all from one sample in a study of T cells after somatic rescue of genetic block. Only in-frame clones appear in the TCRdb table, and some are missing; sequencing was by immunoSEQ multiplex PCR. The sample includes approximately 100,000 clones, over 80% of them seen just once. Sequenced: peripheral blood mononuclear cells (PBMCs). The origin of the receptors is a woman aged 18-29 years. Both conserved end residues are part of each CDR3. The order of the fields is V gene, D gene, J gene, clone size, CDR3 DNA, CDR3 protein. D genes are given only for firm matches. The listing skips clone size in some rows; elsewhere it reads once, few, many or a size class.

TRBV19,TRBD2,TRBJ2-7,NA,TGTGCCAGTAGTATGACTAGCGGGACCTACGAGCAGTACTTC,CASSMTSGTYEQYF
TRBV5-1,NA,TRBJ1-4,NA,TGCGCCAGCAGCGCACAGGACCGGGGAGGGGAAAAACTGTTTTTT,CASSAQDRGGEKLFF
TRBV28,NA,TRBJ2-7,NA,TGTGCCAGCAGTTTAGGTCCCCGGGGAAGCGAGCAGTACTTC,CASSLGPRGSEQYF
TRBV9,TRBD2,TRBJ2-5,NA,TGTGCCAGCAGCGTAGGGAGCGGGAGGGCCAACCAAGAGACCCAGTACTTC,CASSVGSGRANQETQYF
TRBV7-2,TRBD1,TRBJ1-5,NA,TGTGCCAGCAGCTTAGCGGTGGGACAGGGAGAGCATTTT,CASSLAVGQGEHF
TRBV11-2,NA,TRBJ2-7,NA,TGTGCCAGCAGAACACTACAGGTCACCGAGCAGTACTTC,CASRTLQVTEQYF
TRBV6-6,TRBD1,TRBJ2-2,NA,TGTGCCAGCATCCCAGGCACAGGGGTCAGCCCCGGGGAGCTGTTTTTT,CASIPGTGVSPGELFF
TRBV6-5,NA,TRBJ2-7,NA,TGTGCCAGCAGTTACCGGCGACAGCGAGGCGAGCAGTACTTC,CASSYRRQRGEQYF
TRBV9,TRBD1,TRBJ1-1,NA,TGTGCCAGCAGCGTATCCCAAACAGGGGGAGCTTTCTTT,CASSVSQTGGAFF
TRBV6-5,NA,TRBJ2-7,NA,TGTGCCAGCAGTTCGATGAATTACGAGCAGTACTTC,CASSSMNYEQYF
TRBV28,NA,TRBJ1-2,NA,TGTGCCAGCACCCTGGGGGCGGTGAACTATGGCTACACCTTC,CASTLGAVNYGYTF
TRBV4-2,NA,TRBJ2-3,once,TGTGCCAGCAGCCTAAGTTCGTCCGCGGCCGGGACAGATACGCAGTATTTT,CASSLSSSAAGTDTQYF
TRBV30,NA,TRBJ2-1,NA,TGTGCCTGGACCCTAATGGGGGAGTACAATGAGCAGTTCTTC,CAWTLMGEYNEQFF
TRBV29-1,NA,TRBJ1-1,NA,TGCAGCGTTGAGGTGACAAACACTGAAGCTTTCTTT,CSVEVTNTEAFF
TRBV28,NA,TRBJ1-3,NA,TGTGCCAGCAGTTTTTCTCTAGCAGGAAACACCATATATTTT,CASSFSLAGNTIYF
TRBV10-3,NA,TRBJ1-3,NA,TGTGCCATCAGTGACTGGACAGCGGGCTCTGGAAACACCATATATTTT,CAISDWTAGSGNTIYF
TRBV5-5,NA,TRBJ1-1,NA,TGTGCCAGCAGCTCCTCAGGGGTGTCTGCTTTCTTT,CASSSSGVSAFF
TRBV18,TRBD1,TRBJ2-1,NA,TGTGCCAGCTCACCACTGACAGGGGATCTCTCCTACAATGAGCAGTTCTTC,CASSPLTGDLSYNEQFF
TRBV27,NA,TRBJ1-2,NA,TGTGCCAGCAGCCCAAATATCAGGACCTCCCCGGTTGGCTACACCTTC,CASSPNIRTSPVGYTF
TRBV2,NA,TRBJ2-1,NA,TGTGCCAGCACCACCGCAGGGTCGGCCTACAATGAGCAGTTCTTC,CASTTAGSAYNEQFF
TRBV5-1,TRBD2,TRBJ2-7,NA,TGCGCCAGCAGCCCGGGACTAGCGGGGTACAGCTCCTACGAGCAGTACTTC,CASSPGLAGYSSYEQYF
TRBV9,NA,TRBJ1-6,NA,TGTGCCAGCAGCGTAGGCTCCGGTAATTCACCCCTCCACTTT,CASSVGSGNSPLHF
TRBV5-4,TRBD2,TRBJ2-5,NA,TGTGCCAGCAGCTTGGGTGGGACTAGTCGTCTTCAAGAGACCCAGTACTTC,CASSLGGTSRLQETQYF
TRBV11-3,NA,TRBJ2-7,NA,TGTGCCAGCAGCCTCCGGGGCGGGGTCTACGAGCAGTACTTC,CASSLRGGVYEQYF
TRBV7-6,NA,TRBJ2-6,NA,TGTGCCAGCAGCTTAGGGGGGGCTGGGGCCAACGTCCTGACTTTC,CASSLGGAGANVLTF
TRBV18,TRBD1,TRBJ1-2,NA,TGTGCCAGCTCACCCGTCACAGGGGGCGGCTACACCTTC,CASSPVTGGGYTF
TRBV2,TRBD2,TRBJ2-3,NA,TGTGCCAGCAGCGTACGTTTGTCGGGAGGTGATACGCAGTATTTT,CASSVRLSGGDTQYF
TRBV28,TRBD1,TRBJ2-1,NA,TGTGCCAGCAGTTTGACACAGGGGATACCCTACAATGAGCAGTTCTTC,CASSLTQGIPYNEQFF
TRBV11-2,NA,TRBJ2-2,NA,TGTGCCAGCAGCTTAGTGGGGAATTGGTTATCCGGGGAGCTGTTTTTT,CASSLVGNWLSGELFF
TRBV19,NA,TRBJ1-1,NA,TGTGCCAGTAGAAACCCAGGGGTCTCTACTGAAGCTTTCTTT,CASRNPGVSTEAFF
TRBV7-9,NA,TRBJ2-3,NA,TGTGCCAGCAGCCAGGCGGCGGACTCACTTTGGAGGCAGTATTTT,CASSQAADSLWRQYF
TRBV19,TRBD1,TRBJ1-2,once,TGTGCCAGTACCGCGACAGGGGGCGCCTATGGCTACACCTTC,CASTATGGAYGYTF